Listed below are T cell receptor beta chains from one sample, sequenced in a study of blood T cell repertoires in COVID-19. Using immunoSEQ multiplex PCR, the repertoire was profiled, and TCRdb retains in-frame clones only, with some absent. Of nearly 45,000 clones listed, approximately 85% are singletons. What was sequenced was peripheral blood. The receptors shown here come from a woman aged 80 or over with acute or convalescent COVID-19. The CDR3 runs from the conserved cysteine through the conserved F or W. The D gene is left open where the match is weak. Where a row states a size, it is once, few, many or the class of an expanded clone; other rows omit it.

d_call j_call v_call clone_size cdr3_nt cdr3_aa
TRBD1 TRBJ2-7 TRBV10-2 - TGCGCCAGCAGTGAGTCTGGGACAGGGGGCGAGCAGTACTTC CASSESGTGGEQYF
TRBD1 TRBJ1-6 TRBV6-5 - TGTGCCAGCAGACGGACAGGGTGGTCACCCCTCCACTTT CASRRTGWSPLHF
- TRBJ1-5 TRBV5-6 - TGTGCCAGCAGCCCATGGGGGCGATTTAATCAGCCCCAGCATTTT CASSPWGRFNQPQHF
- TRBJ2-1 TRBV27 - TGTGCCAGCAGGATCGTGACGGGGTACAATGAGCAGTTCTTC CASRIVTGYNEQFF
- TRBJ2-1 TRBV6-5 - TGTGCCAGTAAACAGGCGTACAATGAGCAGTTCTTC CASKQAYNEQFF
- TRBJ2-2 TRBV5-1 - TGCGCCAGCAGCTGGGGGGGCGGGACGACCACCGGGGAGCTGTTTTTT CASSWGGGTTTGELFF
- TRBJ2-5 TRBV6-5 - TGTGCCAGCAGTCCGCAGGGGAGAAAGACCCAGTACTTC CASSPQGRKTQYF
TRBD1 TRBJ2-1 TRBV5-1 once TGCGCCAGCAGCTTGGCGACAGGGGGGCGGCAGTTCTTC CASSLATGGRQFF
TRBD2 TRBJ2-7 TRBV5-1 - TGCGCCAGCAGCTTGATAGCGGGAGAACATACTGAGCAGTACTTC CASSLIAGEHTEQYF
- TRBJ2-7 TRBV7-7 few TGTGCCAGCAGCTTATGTTCTCCGTTAGGACTACTATCCTACGAGCAGTACTTC CASSLCSPLGLLSYEQYF
TRBD1 TRBJ2-5 TRBV9 - TGTGCCAGCAGCGTAGTAGGGTCAGGGGGCCGAGGGGAGACCCAGTACTTC CASSVVGSGGRGETQYF
- TRBJ1-6 TRBV7-9 - TGTGCCAGCAGCTTAATCGGAGACTCACCCCTCCACTTT CASSLIGDSPLHF
- TRBJ2-1 TRBV19 - TGTGCCAGTAGTAGGGGGCGCTTGGATGAGCAGTTCTTC CASSRGRLDEQFF
- TRBJ2-6 TRBV6-5 - TGTGCCACCCGGAGTACTGGGGCCAACGTCCTGACTTTC CATRSTGANVLTF
- TRBJ1-5 TRBV28 - TGTGCCAGCAGCTCCGCAGGGCCCTACCAGCCCCAGCATTTT CASSSAGPYQPQHF
TRBD1 TRBJ2-2 TRBV7-8 - TGTGCCAGCAGCGGACAGGGGAGCACCGGGGAGCTGTTTTTT CASSGQGSTGELFF
- TRBJ1-2 TRBV28 - TGTGCCAGCACCCCCGCGGGGGATGGCTACACCTTC CASTPAGDGYTF